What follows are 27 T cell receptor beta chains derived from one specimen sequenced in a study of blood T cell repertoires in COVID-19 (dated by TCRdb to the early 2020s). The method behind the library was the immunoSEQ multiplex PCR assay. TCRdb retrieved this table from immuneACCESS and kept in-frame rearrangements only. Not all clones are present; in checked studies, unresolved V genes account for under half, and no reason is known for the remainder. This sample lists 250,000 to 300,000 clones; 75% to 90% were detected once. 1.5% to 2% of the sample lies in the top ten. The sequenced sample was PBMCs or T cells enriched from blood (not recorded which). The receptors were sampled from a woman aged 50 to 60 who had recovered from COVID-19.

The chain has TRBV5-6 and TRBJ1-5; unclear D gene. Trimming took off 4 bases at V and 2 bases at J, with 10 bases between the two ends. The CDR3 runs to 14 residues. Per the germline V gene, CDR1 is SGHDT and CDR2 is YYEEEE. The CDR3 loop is CASSLFLGNQPQHF. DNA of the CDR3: TGTGCCAGCAGCCTCTTCCTTGGCAATCAGCCCCAGCATTTT.

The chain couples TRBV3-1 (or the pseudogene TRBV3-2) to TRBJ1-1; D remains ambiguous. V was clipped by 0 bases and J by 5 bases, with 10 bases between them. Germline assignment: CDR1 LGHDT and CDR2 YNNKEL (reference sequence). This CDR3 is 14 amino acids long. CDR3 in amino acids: CASSQDGRWTEAFF. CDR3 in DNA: TGTGCCAGCAGCCAAGACGGTCGGTGGACTGAAGCTTTCTTT.

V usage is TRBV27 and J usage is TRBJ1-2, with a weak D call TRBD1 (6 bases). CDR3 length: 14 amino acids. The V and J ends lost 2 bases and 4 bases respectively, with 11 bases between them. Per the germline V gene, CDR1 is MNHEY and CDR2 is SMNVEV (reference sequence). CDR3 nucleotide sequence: TGTGCCAGCAGTTTAAAGGCAGGGGTCTATGGCTACACCTTC. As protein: CASSLKAGVYGYTF.

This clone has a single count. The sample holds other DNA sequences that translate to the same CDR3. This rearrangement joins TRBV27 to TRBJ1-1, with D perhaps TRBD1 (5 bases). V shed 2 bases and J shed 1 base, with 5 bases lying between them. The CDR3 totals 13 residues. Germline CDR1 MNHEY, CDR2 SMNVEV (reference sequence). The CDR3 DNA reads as TGTGCCAGCAGTTTAGGACAGAACACTGAAGCTTTCTTT. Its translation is CASSLGQNTEAFF.

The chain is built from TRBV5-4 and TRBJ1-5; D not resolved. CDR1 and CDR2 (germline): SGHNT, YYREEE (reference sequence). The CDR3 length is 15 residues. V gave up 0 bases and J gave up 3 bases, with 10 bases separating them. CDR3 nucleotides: TGTGCCAGCAGCTTGGTTCCGGGAACCAATCAGCCCCAGCATTTT. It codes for CASSLVPGTNQPQHF. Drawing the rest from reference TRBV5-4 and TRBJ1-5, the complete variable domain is ETGVTQSPTHLIKTRGQQVTLRCSSQSGHNTVSWYQQALGQGPQFIFQYYREEENGRGNFPPRFSGLQFPNYSSELNVNALELDDSALYLCASSLVPGTNQPQHFGDGTRLSIL.

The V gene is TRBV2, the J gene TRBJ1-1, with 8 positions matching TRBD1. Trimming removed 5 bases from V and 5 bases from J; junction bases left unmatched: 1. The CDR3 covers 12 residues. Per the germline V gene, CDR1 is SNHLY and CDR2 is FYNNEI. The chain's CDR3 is CASSYRGTEAFF. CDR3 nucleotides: TGTGCCAGCAGTTACAGGGGGACTGAAGCTTTCTTT.

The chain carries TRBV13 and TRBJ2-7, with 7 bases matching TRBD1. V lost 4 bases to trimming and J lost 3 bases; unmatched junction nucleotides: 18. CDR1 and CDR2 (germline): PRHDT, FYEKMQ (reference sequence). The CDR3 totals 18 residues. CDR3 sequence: CASSSSGTVEHRIYEQYF. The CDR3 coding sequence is TGTGCCAGCAGCTCCTCCGGGACAGTAGAACACCGGATCTACGAGCAGTACTTC.

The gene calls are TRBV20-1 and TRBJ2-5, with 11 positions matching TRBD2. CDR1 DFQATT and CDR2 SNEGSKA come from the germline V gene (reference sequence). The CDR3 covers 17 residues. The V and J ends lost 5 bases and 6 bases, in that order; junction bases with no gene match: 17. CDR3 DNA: TGCAGTGCTGGTGGGGGTGGGACTAGCGGAGAGGGGAAGACCCAGTACTTC. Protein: CSAGGGGTSGEGKTQYF.

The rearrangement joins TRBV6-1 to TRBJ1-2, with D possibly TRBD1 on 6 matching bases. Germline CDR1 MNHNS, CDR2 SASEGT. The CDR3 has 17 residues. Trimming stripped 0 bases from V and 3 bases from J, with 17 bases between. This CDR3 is CASSEALSGGLYYGYTF. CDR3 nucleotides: TGTGCCAGCAGTGAAGCGCTGTCGGGGGGCCTTTACTATGGCTACACCTTC.

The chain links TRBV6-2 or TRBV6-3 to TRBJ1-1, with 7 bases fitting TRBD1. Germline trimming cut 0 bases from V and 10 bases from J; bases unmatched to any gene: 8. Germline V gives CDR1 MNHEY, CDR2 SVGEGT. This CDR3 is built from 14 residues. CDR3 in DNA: TGTGCCAGCAGTTACTCAATATCAGGGGGGCGAGCTTTCTTT. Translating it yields CASSYSISGGRAFF.

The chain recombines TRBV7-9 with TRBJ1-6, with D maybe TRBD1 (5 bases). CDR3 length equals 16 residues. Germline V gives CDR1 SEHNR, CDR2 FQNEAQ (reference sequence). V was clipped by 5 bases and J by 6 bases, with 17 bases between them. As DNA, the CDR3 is TGTGCCAGCAGCCACGACATTGGGGCCGCTAATTCACCCCTCCACTTT. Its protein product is CASSHDIGAANSPLHF.

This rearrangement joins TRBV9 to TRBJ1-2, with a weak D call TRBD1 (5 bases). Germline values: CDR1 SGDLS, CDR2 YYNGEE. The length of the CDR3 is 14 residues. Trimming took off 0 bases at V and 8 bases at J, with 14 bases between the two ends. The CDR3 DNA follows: TGTGCCAGCAGCGTAGTAGGGCAGGGAAGCGGCTACACCTTC. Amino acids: CASSVVGQGSGYTF.

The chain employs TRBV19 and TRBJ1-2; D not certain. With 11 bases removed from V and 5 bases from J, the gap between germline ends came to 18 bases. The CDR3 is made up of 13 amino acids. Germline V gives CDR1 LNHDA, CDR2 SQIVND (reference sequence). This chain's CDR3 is CACGSRQEYGYTF. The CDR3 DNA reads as TGTGCCTGCGGTTCGAGGCAAGAGTATGGCTACACCTTC.

CDR3 amino acids: CASSSDRLGGVHQPQHF. CDR3 nucleotide sequence: TGTGCCAGCAGTTCCGACAGGCTGGGGGGGGTCCATCAGCCCCAGCATTTT. This chain links TRBV28 with TRBJ1-5; a possible D gene is TRBD1 (6 bases). The ends were cut back, 4 bases at V and 5 bases at J, with 21 bases in the middle. CDR1 is MDHEN, CDR2 SYDVKM, per germline. The CDR3 runs to 17 residues.

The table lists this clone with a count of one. CDR3 nucleotides: TGTGCCAGCAGCCAGGCGGGGCGGGATGGCTACACCTTC. It is translated as CASSQAGRDGYTF. This chain links TRBV3-1 (or the pseudogene TRBV3-2) with TRBJ1-2; a weak D match, TRBD1 (5 bases). This CDR3 has 13 residues. Germline V gene sequence: CDR1 LGHDT, CDR2 YNNKEL (reference sequence). Trimming took 3 bases from V and 6 from J, leaving 11 bases between them.

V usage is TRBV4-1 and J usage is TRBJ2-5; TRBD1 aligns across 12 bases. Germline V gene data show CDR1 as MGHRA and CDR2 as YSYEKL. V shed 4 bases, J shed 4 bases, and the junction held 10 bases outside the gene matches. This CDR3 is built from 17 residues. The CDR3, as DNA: TGCGCCAGCAGCCCTACCAACCGGGACAGGGGGCGAGAGACCCAGTACTTC. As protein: CASSPTNRDRGRETQYF.

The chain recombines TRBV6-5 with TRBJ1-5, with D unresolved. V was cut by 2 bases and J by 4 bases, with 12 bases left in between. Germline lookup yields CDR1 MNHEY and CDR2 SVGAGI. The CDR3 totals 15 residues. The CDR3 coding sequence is TGTGCCAGCAGTTACGATATGGGAGGGAATCAGCCCCAGCATTTT. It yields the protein CASSYDMGGNQPQHF.

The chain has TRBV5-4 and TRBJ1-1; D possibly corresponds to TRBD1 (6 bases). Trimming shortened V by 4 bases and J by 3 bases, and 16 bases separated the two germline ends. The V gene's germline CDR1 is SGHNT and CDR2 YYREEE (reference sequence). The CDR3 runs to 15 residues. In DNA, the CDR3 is TGTGCCAGCAGCACTGGGGACATGGGGGACACTGAAGCTTTCTTT. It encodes CASSTGDMGDTEAFF.

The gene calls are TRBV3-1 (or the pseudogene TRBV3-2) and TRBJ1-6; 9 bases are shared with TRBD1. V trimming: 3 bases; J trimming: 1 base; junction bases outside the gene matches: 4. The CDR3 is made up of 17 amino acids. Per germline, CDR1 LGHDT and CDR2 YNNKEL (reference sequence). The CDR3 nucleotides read TGTGCCAGCAGCCACGAACAGGGGGCTTCCTATAATTCACCCCTCCACTTT. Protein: CASSHEQGASYNSPLHF.

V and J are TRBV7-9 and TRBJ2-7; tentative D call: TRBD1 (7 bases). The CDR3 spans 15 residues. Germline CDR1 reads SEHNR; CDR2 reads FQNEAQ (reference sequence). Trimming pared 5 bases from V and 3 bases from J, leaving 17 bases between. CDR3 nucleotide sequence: TGTGCCAGCAGCCTCACAGGGGAGGCCGTCTACGAGCAGTACTTC. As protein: CASSLTGEAVYEQYF.

This chain's CDR3 is CASRPGQGGIYEQYF. DNA for the CDR3: TGTGCCAGCAGGCCCGGACAGGGCGGAATCTACGAGCAGTACTTC. V usage is TRBV28 and J usage is TRBJ2-7; 8 positions match TRBD1. The germline gives CDR1 MDHEN, CDR2 SYDVKM. The CDR3 spans 15 residues. J lost 3 bases, V lost 6 bases, and 10 bases had no gene match.

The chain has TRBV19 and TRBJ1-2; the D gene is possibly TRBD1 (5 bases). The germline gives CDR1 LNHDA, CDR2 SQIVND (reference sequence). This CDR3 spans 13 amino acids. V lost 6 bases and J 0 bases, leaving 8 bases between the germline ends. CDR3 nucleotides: TGTGCCAGTAGCGAGACAGCTAACTATGGCTACACCTTC. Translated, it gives CASSETANYGYTF. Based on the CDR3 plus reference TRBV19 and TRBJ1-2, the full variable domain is DGGITQSPKYLFRKEGQNVTLSCEQNLNHDAMYWYRQDPGQGLRLIYYSQIVNDFQKGDIAEGYSVSREKKESFPLTVTSAQKNPTAFYLCASSETANYGYTFGSGTRLTVV.

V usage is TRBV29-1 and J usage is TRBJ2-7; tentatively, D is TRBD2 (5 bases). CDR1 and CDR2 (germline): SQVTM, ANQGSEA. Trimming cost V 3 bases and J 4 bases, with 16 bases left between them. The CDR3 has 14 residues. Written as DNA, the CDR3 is TGCAGCGTTGATAGGTTGGGGAGAGGGTACGAGCAGTACTTC. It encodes CSVDRLGRGYEQYF.

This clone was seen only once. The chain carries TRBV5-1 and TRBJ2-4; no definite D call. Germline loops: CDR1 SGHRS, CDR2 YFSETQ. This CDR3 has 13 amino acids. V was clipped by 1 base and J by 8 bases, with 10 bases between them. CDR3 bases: TGCGCCAGCAGCTTGCAGTCTCGGGACATTCAGTACTTC. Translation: CASSLQSRDIQYF.

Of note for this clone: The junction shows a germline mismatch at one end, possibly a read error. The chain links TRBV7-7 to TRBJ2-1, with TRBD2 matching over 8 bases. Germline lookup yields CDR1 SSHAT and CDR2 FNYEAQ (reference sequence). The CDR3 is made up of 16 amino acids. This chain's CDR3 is CASSLGRLAGVNEQFF. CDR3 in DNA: TGTGCTAGCAGCTTAGGGCGGCTAGCGGGTGTCAATGAGCAGTTCTTC. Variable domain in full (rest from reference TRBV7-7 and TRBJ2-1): GAGVSQSPRYKVTKRGQDVTLRCDPISSHATLYWYQQALGQGPEFLTYFNYEAQPDKSGLPSDRFSAERPEGSISTLTIQRTEQRDSAMYRCASSLGRLAGVNEQFFGPGTRLTVL.

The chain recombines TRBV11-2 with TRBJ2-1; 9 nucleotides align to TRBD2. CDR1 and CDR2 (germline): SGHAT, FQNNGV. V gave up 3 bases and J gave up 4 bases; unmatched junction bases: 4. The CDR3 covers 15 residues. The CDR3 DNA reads TGTGCCAGCAGCTTGTGGGCGGGGGGGTACAATGAGCAGTTCTTC. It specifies CASSLWAGGYNEQFF.

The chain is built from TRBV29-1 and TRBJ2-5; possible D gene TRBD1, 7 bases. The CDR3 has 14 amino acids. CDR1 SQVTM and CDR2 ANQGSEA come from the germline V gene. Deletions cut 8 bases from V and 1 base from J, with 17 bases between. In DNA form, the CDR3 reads TGCAGCAAATCAGGGGGGCAGGGCCAAGAGACCCAGTACTTC. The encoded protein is CSKSGGQGQETQYF.